A selection of T cell receptor beta chains follows, all from one sample in a study of cytomegalovirus exposure and HLA in healthy donors. The assay was immunoSEQ multiplex PCR, and TCRdb's table has in-frame clones only and misses some. The sample has more than 85,000 clones, roughly 92% seen once; the top ten hold approximately 1.1%. Input material: PBMCs. The receptors shown here come from a woman aged 25 to 39 in good health and CMV-seropositive. CDR3s include the opening cysteine and the closing phenylalanine or tryptophan. Fields, in order: J gene, D gene, V gene, clone size, CDR3 DNA, CDR3 protein. A D gene is named only where the DNA matches it firmly. The size entry is marked missing in some rows and otherwise reads once, few, many or a size class.

J: TRBJ2-7; D: TRBD2; V: TRBV29-1; size: NA; DNA: TGCAGCGTGAGGCACTGGACTAGCGGGAGTTACGAGCAGTACTTC; CDR3: CSVRHWTSGSYEQYF
J: TRBJ2-3; D: TRBD2; V: TRBV29-1; size: NA; DNA: TGCAGCGTTGAGTTGGGAGGGGTCGATACGCAGTATTTT; CDR3: CSVELGGVDTQYF
J: TRBJ1-5; D: TRBD1; V: TRBV28; size: NA; DNA: TGTGCCAGCAGTTCTCACCAGGGGGATGGCAATCAGCCCCAGCATTTT; CDR3: CASSSHQGDGNQPQHF
J: TRBJ2-7; D: NA; V: TRBV18; size: NA; DNA: TGTGCCAGCTCACCATTTCGCAGGGGCTCGTTGCGGGGGTCCTCCTACGAGCAGTACTTC; CDR3: CASSPFRRGSLRGSSYEQYF
J: TRBJ2-7; D: NA; V: TRBV6-5; size: NA; DNA: TGTGCCAGCAGTTACTTAGGGGGTTGGGACGAGCAGTACTTC; CDR3: CASSYLGGWDEQYF
J: TRBJ2-3; D: TRBD1; V: TRBV9; size: NA; DNA: TGTGCCAGCAGCGAGATACAGGGGCAGGATACGCAGTATTTT; CDR3: CASSEIQGQDTQYF
J: TRBJ2-3; D: NA; V: TRBV10-2; size: once; DNA: TGCGCCAGCAGTCTCTGGGGCCAGGATACGCAGTATTTT; CDR3: CASSLWGQDTQYF
J: TRBJ2-6; D: NA; V: TRBV15; size: NA; DNA: TGTGCCACCAGCAGAGGCGGTGTCAGTCCATCCTCTGGGGCCAACGTCCTGACTTTC; CDR3: CATSRGGVSPSSGANVLTF
J: TRBJ2-2; D: TRBD2; V: TRBV10-3; size: once; DNA: TGTGCCATCAGTGAGCCGAAACTCCGGGGACTAGCGGGAGGTACCGGGGAGCTGTTTTTT; CDR3: CAISEPKLRGLAGGTGELFF
J: TRBJ1-1; D: TRBD1; V: TRBV15; size: NA; DNA: TGTGCCACTTCGGACAGGAAGAACACTGAAGCTTTCTTT; CDR3: CATSDRKNTEAFF
J: TRBJ1-3; D: NA; V: TRBV30; size: NA; DNA: TGTGCCTGGAGTGTATTACGAACGTCAGGGTCCCCTGGAAACACCATATATTTT; CDR3: CAWSVLRTSGSPGNTIYF
J: TRBJ1-1; D: NA; V: TRBV9; size: NA; DNA: TGTGCCAGCAGCGTAGGAGCACAGGCCACTGAAGCTTTCTTT; CDR3: CASSVGAQATEAFF
J: TRBJ2-1; D: TRBD2; V: TRBV9; size: NA; DNA: TGTGCCAGCAGCGTTAGCGGGAGTAAAGGGAATGAGCAGTTCTTC; CDR3: CASSVSGSKGNEQFF
J: TRBJ1-1; D: TRBD1; V: TRBV19; size: NA; DNA: TGTGCCAGTAGTATAGCCAGGGGGTCTTTCAAATCTGAAGCTTTCTTT; CDR3: CASSIARGSFKSEAFF
J: TRBJ2-1; D: TRBD2; V: TRBV11-3; size: NA; DNA: TGTGCCAGCAGCGCGGGACTAGCGGGAGAAATTTTTTCCTACAATGAGCAGTTCTTC; CDR3: CASSAGLAGEIFSYNEQFF
J: TRBJ2-1; D: TRBD1; V: TRBV28; size: NA; DNA: TGTGCCAGCAGTGCACGCAGGGGGCGGAATGAGCAGTTCTTC; CDR3: CASSARRGRNEQFF
J: TRBJ1-2; D: NA; V: TRBV15; size: NA; DNA: TGTGCCACCAGCAGCGGCAGGAACTATGGCTACACCTTC; CDR3: CATSSGRNYGYTF
J: TRBJ2-7; D: NA; V: TRBV6-1; size: NA; DNA: TGTGCCAGCAGTGATGAGGGGGTTGGGCGGAACGAGCAGTACTTC; CDR3: CASSDEGVGRNEQYF
J: TRBJ2-6; D: NA; V: TRBV29-1; size: NA; DNA: TGCAGCGTTGAAGCCCAGGGTGGTGGGGCCAACGTCCTGACTTTC; CDR3: CSVEAQGGGANVLTF
J: TRBJ1-1; D: NA; V: TRBV5-1; size: once; DNA: TGCGCCAGCAGCCTGGGGGCGCGCGTTTACACTGAAGCTTTCTTT; CDR3: CASSLGARVYTEAFF
J: TRBJ2-1; D: TRBD2; V: TRBV4-3; size: NA; DNA: TGCGCCAGCAGGAGGACTAGCGAGTACAATGAGCAGTTCTTC; CDR3: CASRRTSEYNEQFF
J: TRBJ2-1; D: NA; V: TRBV27; size: NA; DNA: TGTGCCAGCAGTTTGACCCCCGTAGGATATCAGGGGCTCCCCTACAATGAGCAGTTCTTC; CDR3: CASSLTPVGYQGLPYNEQFF
J: TRBJ2-5; D: NA; V: TRBV5-1; size: NA; DNA: TGCGCCAGCAGCTTGGGACTCGGCCGCGCCGAGACCCAGTACTTC; CDR3: CASSLGLGRAETQYF
J: TRBJ2-7; D: TRBD1; V: TRBV19; size: NA; DNA: TGTGCCAGTAGTCAGGGGGTATATCCCTACGAGCAGTACTTC; CDR3: CASSQGVYPYEQYF
J: TRBJ2-7; D: NA; V: TRBV5-8; size: NA; DNA: TGTGCCAGCAGCGCTCTAAGGGACACAGGACGGGAGCAGTACTTC; CDR3: CASSALRDTGREQYF
J: TRBJ2-1; D: NA; V: TRBV4-2; size: few; DNA: TGTGCCAGCAGCCAAGATCGGGCGGGGAGTGGCGACAATGAGCAGTTCTTC; CDR3: CASSQDRAGSGDNEQFF